This TCR beta chain was profiled in a study of blood T cells in healthy people across ages. For the study at large: Roughly one uniquely barcoded beta molecule per two T cells was captured.

Of note for this clonotype: What it binds is unknown.

Study results and caveats: Diversity of TCR beta per million T cells declined in a roughly linear way with age.

For the second PCR, which ran for roughly 6 to 12 cycles, a sample-barcoded 5' primer and a J-beta primer mix were used. Using its own MiXCR run on the 5' RACE reads, TCRdb lists one record per CDR3 protein. The sample includes about a million distinct CDR3 sequences, 51% of them seen just once. This CDR3 is 13 amino acids long. With 6 bases clipped from V and 7 bases from J, the junction kept 3 bases outside the gene matches. CDR1 and CDR2 from the germline V gene are LNHDA and SQIVND (reference sequence). The rearrangement uses TRBV19 and TRBJ1-6; 7 bases are shared with TRBD1. The TCR was taken from a woman aged 55 to 70 in good health. The sample was blood. The CDR3 nucleotides are TGTGCCAGTAGGACAGGGATCAATTCACCCCTCCACTTT. Its protein is CASRTGINSPLHF.